This record covers a single T cell receptor (beta chain). The sample originates from a study of blood T cell repertoires in COVID-19. Across the study: Samples representing acute and convalescent COVID-19 were sourced from the United States, Italy and Spain. From T cells, B-cell-depleted T cells, or PBMCs came the material, which was cDNA or gDNA.

Original handling: Amplified reference gene primers provided the basis for estimating nucleated cell counts. This table comes from immunoSEQ multiplex PCR, and its TCRdb copy is limited to in-frame clones, with some not included. V and J calls and clone size are those listed in that table; D and trimming were worked out from the DNA. The sample lists about 50,000 clones; more than 70% were seen once. Sequencing was done on a sample of peripheral blood. The TCR was taken from a woman older than 75 with acute or convalescent COVID-19.

CDR3 region: CASSRDRGTHEQYF. DNA of the CDR3: TGTGCCAGCTCTCGGGACAGGGGGACCCACGAGCAGTACTTC. The chain recombines TRBV18 with TRBJ2-7, with 11 nucleotides matching TRBD1. The V gene end was trimmed by 6 bases and the J gene end by 5 bases; junction bases not matched to a gene: 6. The CDR3 has 14 residues. Germline V gene lookup returns CDR1 KGHSH and CDR2 LQKENI. The full variable domain, with the rest looked up from reference TRBV18 and TRBJ2-7, is NAGVMQNPRHLVRRRGQEARLRCSPMKGHSHVYWYRQLPEEGLKFMVYLQKENIIDESGMPKERFSAEFPKEGPSILRIQQVVRGDSAAYFCASSRDRGTHEQYFGPGTRLTVT.